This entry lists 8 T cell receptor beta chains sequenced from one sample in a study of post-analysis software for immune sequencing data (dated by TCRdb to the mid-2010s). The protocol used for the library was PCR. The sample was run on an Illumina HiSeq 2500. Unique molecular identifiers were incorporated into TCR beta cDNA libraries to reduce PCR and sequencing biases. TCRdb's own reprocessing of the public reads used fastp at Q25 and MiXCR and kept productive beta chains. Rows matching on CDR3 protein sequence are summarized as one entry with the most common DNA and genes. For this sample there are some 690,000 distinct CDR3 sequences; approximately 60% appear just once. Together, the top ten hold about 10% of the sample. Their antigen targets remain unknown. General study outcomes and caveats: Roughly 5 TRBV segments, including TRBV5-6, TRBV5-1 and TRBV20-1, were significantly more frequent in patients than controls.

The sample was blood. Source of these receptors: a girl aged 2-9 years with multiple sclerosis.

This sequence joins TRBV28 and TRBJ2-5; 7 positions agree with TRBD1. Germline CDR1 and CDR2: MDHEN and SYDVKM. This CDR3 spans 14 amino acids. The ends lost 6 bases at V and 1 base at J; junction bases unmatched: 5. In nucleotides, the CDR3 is TGTGCCAGCAGATACAGGGGCCCCCAAGAGACCCAGTACTTC. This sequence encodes CASRYRGPQETQYF.

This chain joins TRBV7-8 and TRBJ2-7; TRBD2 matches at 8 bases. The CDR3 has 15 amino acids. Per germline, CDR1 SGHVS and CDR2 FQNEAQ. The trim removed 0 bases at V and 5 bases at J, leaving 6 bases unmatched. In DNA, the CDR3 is TGTGCCAGCAGCTTAGCACGAGTAGCGGGACACGAGCAGTACTTC. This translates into CASSLARVAGHEQYF.

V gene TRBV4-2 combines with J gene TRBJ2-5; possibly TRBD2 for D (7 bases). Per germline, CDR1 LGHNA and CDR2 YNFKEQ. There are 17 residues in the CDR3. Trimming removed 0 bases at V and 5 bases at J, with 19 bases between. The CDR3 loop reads CASSQDWAGATEETQYF. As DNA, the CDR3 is TGTGCCAGCAGCCAAGATTGGGCGGGGGCCACGGAGGAGACCCAGTACTTC.

The CDR3 DNA reads as TGTGCCAGCAGGGAGGCGTATACGCAGTATTTT. Its protein product is CASREAYTQYF. V is TRBV6-2 or TRBV6-3 and J is TRBJ2-3; D might be TRBD2 (5 bases). V was clipped by 6 bases and J by 7 bases, with 8 bases between them. The CDR3 is made up of 11 amino acids. Germline V gene lookup returns CDR1 MNHEY and CDR2 SVGEGT.

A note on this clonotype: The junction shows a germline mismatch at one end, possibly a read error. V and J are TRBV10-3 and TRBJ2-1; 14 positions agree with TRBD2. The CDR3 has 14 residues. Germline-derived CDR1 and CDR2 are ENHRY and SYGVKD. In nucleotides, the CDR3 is TGTGCCATCGCGCCGGGACTAGCGGGAGATGAGCGGTTCTTC. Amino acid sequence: CAIAPGLAGDERFF.

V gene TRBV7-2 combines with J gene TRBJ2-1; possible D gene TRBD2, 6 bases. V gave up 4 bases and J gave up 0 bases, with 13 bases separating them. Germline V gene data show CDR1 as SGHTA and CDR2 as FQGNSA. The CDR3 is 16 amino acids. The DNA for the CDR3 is TGTGCCAGCAGCTCCGTCGGCGGGGTCTCCTACAATGAGCAGTTCTTC. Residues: CASSSVGGVSYNEQFF.

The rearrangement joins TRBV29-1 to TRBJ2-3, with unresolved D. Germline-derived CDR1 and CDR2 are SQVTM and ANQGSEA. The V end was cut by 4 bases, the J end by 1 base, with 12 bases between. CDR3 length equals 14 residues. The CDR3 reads CSVVPGLGTDTQYF. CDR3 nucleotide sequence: TGCAGCGTTGTGCCTGGGCTGGGCACAGATACGCAGTATTTT.

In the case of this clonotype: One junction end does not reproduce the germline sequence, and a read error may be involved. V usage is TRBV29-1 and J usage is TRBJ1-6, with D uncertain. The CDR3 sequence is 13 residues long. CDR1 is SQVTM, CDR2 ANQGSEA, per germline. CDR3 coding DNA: TGCAGCGTCCAGTACTCCTCCGGTGCACCCCCCCACTTT. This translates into CSVQYSSGAPPHF.